This is a list of T cell receptor beta chains from one sample in a study of identical twins. One entry per CDR3 protein results from TCRdb running MiXCR on the 5' RACE reads. The top ten hold roughly 15% of the sample, which has roughly 220,000 distinct CDR3 sequences, under 8.5% seen once. These records were also assigned to another study, of T cells expressing NK-cell markers.

Sequencing used CD8+ T cells sorted from blood. The receptors here all came from a woman under 30 in good health. The CDR3 runs from the conserved cysteine through the conserved F or W. A D gene is named only where the DNA matches it firmly. Not every row has a clone size; where given, it reads once, few, many or a size class.

j_gene | v_gene | d_gene | abundance | CDR3aa | CDR3nt
TRBJ1-2 | TRBV15 | . | many | CATSRVEGALGGYTF | TGTGCCACCAGCAGAGTGGAAGGAGCTCTCGGCGGCTACACCTTC
TRBJ2-3 | TRBV12-3/TRBV12-4 | . | many | CASSFGDPITQYF | TGTGCCAGCAGTTTCGGCGACCCTATTACGCAGTATTTT
TRBJ2-7 | TRBV6-2/TRBV6-3 | TRBD1 | . | CASNTGAGPYEQYF | TGTGCCAGCAACACAGGGGCAGGACCCTACGAGCAGTACTTC
TRBJ2-3 | TRBV7-8 | . | once | CASSPVGPGDTQYF | TGTGCCAGCAGCCCGGTGGGGCCGGGGGATACGCAGTATTTT
TRBJ1-4 | TRBV4-3 | . | many | CASSQGEGGSLFF | TGCGCCAGCAGCCAAGGGGAGGGAGGTAGTTTGTTTTTT
TRBJ1-1 | TRBV14 | TRBD1 | few | CASSQGTGFRAFF | TGTGCCAGCAGCCAAGGGACAGGGTTTCGGGCTTTCTTT
TRBJ2-1 | TRBV4-2 | TRBD2 | . | CASSHTSGGIIEQFF | TGTGCCAGCAGCCATACTAGCGGGGGGATCATTGAGCAGTTCTTC
TRBJ2-7 | TRBV2 | . | many | CASSETPDKTYEQYF | TGTGCCAGCAGTGAAACACCCGACAAAACCTACGAGCAGTACTTC
TRBJ1-1 | TRBV15 | . | few | CATSRDESGPENTEAFF | TGTGCCACCAGCAGAGATGAATCAGGGCCTGAGAACACTGAAGCTTTCTTT
TRBJ2-3 | TRBV14 | . | . | CASSQLFTDTQYF | TGTGCCAGCAGCCAGCTTTTCACAGATACGCAGTATTTT
TRBJ2-7 | TRBV2 | TRBD2 | few | CASSEVVAGTREQYF | TGTGCCAGCAGTGAAGTTGTAGCGGGAACGAGGGAGCAGTACTTC
TRBJ2-1 | TRBV7-6 | . | many | CASSLALGNEQFF | TGTGCCAGCAGCTTAGCGCTCGGTAACGAGCAGTTCTTC
TRBJ2-1 | TRBV20-1 | . | . | CSAPLQGWQFF | TGCAGTGCCCCCCTTCAGGGGTGGCAGTTCTTC
TRBJ2-3 | TRBV9 | . | . | CASRAPGTGLSDSTDTQYF | TGTGCCAGCAGAGCCCCCGGTACGGGTCTGAGCGACAGCACAGATACGCAGTATTTT
TRBJ2-7 | TRBV11-2 | TRBD2 | few | CASSLAGGPHYEQYF | TGTGCCAGCAGCTTGGCGGGGGGGCCACACTACGAGCAGTACTTC